The TCR beta chain under discussion was sequenced for a study of blood T cell repertoires in COVID-19. Assay used: immunoSEQ multiplex PCR; TCRdb lists only in-frame clones, some missing. The table has 150,000 to 200,000 clones, over 70% seen once; the top ten hold roughly a sixth. The sample consisted of peripheral blood. This sequence was found in a man between 60 and 75 years old with active or convalescent COVID-19.

The CDR3 DNA is TGTGCCTGGAGTTTAAATTCTAACACTGAAGCTTTCTTT. This sequence encodes CAWSLNSNTEAFF. The chain uses TRBV30 and TRBJ1-1; D is unclear. Germline V gene sequence: CDR1 GTSNPN, CDR2 SVGIG (reference sequence). The CDR3 covers 13 residues. The V end was cut by 2 bases, the J end by 2 bases, with 9 bases between. The entire variable domain, with the rest obtained from reference TRBV30 and TRBJ1-1, is as follows: SQTIHQWPATLVQPVGSPLSLECTVEGTSNPNLYWYRQAAGRGLQLLFYSVGIGQISSEVPQNLSASRPQDRQFILSSKKLLLSDSGFYLCAWSLNSNTEAFFGQGTRLTVV.